The clone carrying this T cell receptor (beta chain) was recorded many times. The antigen is not known. This entry is derived from a study of T cells in Graves' hyperthyroidism and ophthalmopathy. Whole-study results and caveats: In the blood, most expanded thyroid clonotypes above 0.001 appeared as well. The model's output predicted ophthalmopathy at a median of 6.5 months prior to onset.

Amplification targeted TCR beta CDR3 regions from RNA transcripts. A set of HTBI primers served as the primers for a first-round RT-PCR of the TCR CDR3. TCRdb used MiXCR to reprocess the multiplex PCR reads, holding one entry per CDR3 protein. Found here are 750,000 to 950,000 distinct CDR3 sequences, about two fifths of them singletons; the top ten hold approximately 10%. The germline gives CDR1 ENHRY, CDR2 SYGVKD. Trimming shortened V by 6 bases and J by 4 bases, and 15 bases separated the two germline ends. This CDR3 region has 14 residues. The material sequenced was blood. The chain uses TRBV10-3 and TRBJ1-2; tentative D call: TRBD1 (5 bases). This receptor was taken from a man younger than 30 with Graves' hyperthyroidism. CDR3 DNA: TGTGCCATCAGGGGCGGAGGGGACGGCTATGGCTACACCTTC. Its translation is CAIRGGGDGYGYTF.